This T cell receptor beta chain derives from a study of molecular identifiers for immune sequencing clone quantification. This CDR3 is built from 14 residues. V was shortened by 0 bases and J by 4 bases, with 10 bases between the two germline ends. Germline assignment: CDR1 SGDLS and CDR2 YYNGEE. The authors built bulk TCR libraries by previously described methods with listed TCR primers. TCRdb ran MiXCR on the PCR reads and lists one entry per CDR3 protein. The sample yields about 640,000 distinct CDR3 sequences, about 20% seen once. This clonotype was seen at least ten times. The receptor was isolated from a human donor in good health. Some libraries in this study had Jurkat cell RNA spiked in. V and J are TRBV9 and TRBJ2-5, with D perhaps matching TRBD2 (5 bases). Sequenced material: naive CD8+ T cells from blood, with Jurkat cell RNA spiked in. Subset given: FACS-sorted CD8+CD4-CCR7+CD45RA+ naive T cells. The CDR3 protein is CASSVEVSVETQYF. The CDR3 DNA reads as TGTGCCAGCAGCGTAGAAGTTAGCGTAGAGACCCAGTACTTC. The full variable domain, completed using reference TRBV9 and TRBJ2-5, is DSGVTQTPKHLITATGQRVTLRCSPRSGDLSVYWYQQSLDQGLQFLIQYYNGEERAKGNILERFSAQQFPDLHSELNLSSLELGDSALYFCASSVEVSVETQYFGPGTRLLVL.